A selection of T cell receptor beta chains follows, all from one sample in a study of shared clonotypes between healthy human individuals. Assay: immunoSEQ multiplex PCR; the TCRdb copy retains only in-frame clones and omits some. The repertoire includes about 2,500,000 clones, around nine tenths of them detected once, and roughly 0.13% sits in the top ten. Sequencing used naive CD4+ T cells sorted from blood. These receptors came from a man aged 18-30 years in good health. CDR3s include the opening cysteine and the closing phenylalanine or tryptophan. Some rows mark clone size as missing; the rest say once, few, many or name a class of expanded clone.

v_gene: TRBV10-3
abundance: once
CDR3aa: CAISEPAGEQYF

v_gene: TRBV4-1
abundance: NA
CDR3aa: CASSQDASGRVVSYEQYF

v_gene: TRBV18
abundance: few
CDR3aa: CASSPPTSLEQYF

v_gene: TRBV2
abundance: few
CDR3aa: CASSELGGLNSPLHF

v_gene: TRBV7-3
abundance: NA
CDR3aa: CASSLQGPVTEAFF

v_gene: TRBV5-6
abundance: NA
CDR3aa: CASSFRAVPSRETQYF

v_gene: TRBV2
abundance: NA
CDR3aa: CASSEHRGLVIEQYF

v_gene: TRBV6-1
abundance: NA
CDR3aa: CASSDRPGWHGYTF

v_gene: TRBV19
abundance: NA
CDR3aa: CASTPRRGYNSPLHF

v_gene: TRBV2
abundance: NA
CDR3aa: CASRRDAAEQPQHF

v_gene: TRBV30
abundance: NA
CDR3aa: CAWSMGGGADTQYF

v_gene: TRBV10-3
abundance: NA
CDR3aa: CASQEGGQPQHF

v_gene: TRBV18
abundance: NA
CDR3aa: CASSFAGLEGEQYF

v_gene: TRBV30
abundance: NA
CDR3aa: CAWSAQNTGTANYGYTF

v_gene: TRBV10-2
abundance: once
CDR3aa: CASSDRGGLRGAQHF

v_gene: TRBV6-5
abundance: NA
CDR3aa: CASSYGKGAEQYF

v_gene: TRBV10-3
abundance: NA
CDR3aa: CASTVTAGGPSPLHF

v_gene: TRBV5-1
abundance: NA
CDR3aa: CASARGPESNQPQHF

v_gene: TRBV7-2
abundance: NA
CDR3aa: CASSFRDLSLAKNIQYF

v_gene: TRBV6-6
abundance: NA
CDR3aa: CASSSSRDYGYTF

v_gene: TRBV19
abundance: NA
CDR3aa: CASTRGTAQPQHF

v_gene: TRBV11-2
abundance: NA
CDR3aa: CASSSAGGPTDTQYF

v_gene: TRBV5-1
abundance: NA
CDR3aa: CASSRGKQGGTQYF

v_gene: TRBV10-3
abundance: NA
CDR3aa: CAISESGQSSYEQYF

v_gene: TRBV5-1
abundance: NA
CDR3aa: CASSTVAGSAEQFF

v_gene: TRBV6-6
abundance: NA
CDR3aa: CASRGTGEVEQYF

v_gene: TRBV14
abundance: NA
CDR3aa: CASSRTTGASYNEQFF

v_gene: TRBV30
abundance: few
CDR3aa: CAWGRETEAFF